Listed below are T cell receptor beta chains from one sample, sequenced in a study of beta chain features in type 1 diabetes. This table comes from immunoSEQ multiplex PCR, and its TCRdb copy is limited to in-frame clones, with some not included. The sample lists around 340,000 clones; roughly a fifth were seen once. The sample consisted of naive CD4+ T cells from blood. These TCRs come from a woman under 30 in good health. Both conserved end residues are part of each CDR3. A D gene is named only where the DNA matches it firmly. The size of a clone is reported for some rows only, either as once, few or many, or as a class for expanded clones.

V gene,clone size,J gene,D gene,CDR3 protein,CDR3 DNA
TRBV12-5,NA,TRBJ2-2,NA,CASGSSGELFF,TGTGCTAGTGGTTCGAGCGGGGAGCTGTTTTTT
TRBV18,few,TRBJ2-3,TRBD2,CASSPLPSGSSDTQYF,TGTGCCAGCTCACCCCTCCCCAGCGGGAGTTCGGATACGCAGTATTTT
TRBV5-1,NA,TRBJ2-1,NA,CASSRSGDPYNEQFF,TGCGCCAGCAGCCGCTCAGGGGACCCTTACAATGAGCAGTTCTTC
TRBV2,few,TRBJ2-5,TRBD2,CASTLSGAQETQYF,TGTGCCAGCACCTTGAGCGGGGCTCAAGAGACCCAGTACTTC
TRBV6-5,NA,TRBJ1-2,TRBD1,CASSLTGAGRGYTF,TGTGCCAGCAGCTTAACAGGGGCTGGACGTGGCTACACCTTC
TRBV19,few,TRBJ2-1,TRBD1,CASTDRGRPRQFF,TGTGCCAGCACGGACAGGGGGCGTCCGCGGCAGTTCTTC
TRBV15,few,TRBJ2-2,NA,CATSPQRGGELFF,TGTGCCACCAGCCCCCAACGGGGCGGGGAGCTGTTTTTT
TRBV30,NA,TRBJ1-1,TRBD1,CAWKGQGDAEAFF,TGTGCCTGGAAGGGACAGGGGGACGCTGAAGCTTTCTTT
TRBV2,NA,TRBJ1-5,TRBD1,CASRAGTGGWQPQHF,TGTGCCAGCCGAGCAGGGACAGGGGGTTGGCAGCCCCAGCATTTT
TRBV4-1,NA,TRBJ1-2,TRBD1,CASSQEREWDRASYYGYTF,TGCGCCAGCAGCCAAGAGAGGGAATGGGACAGGGCATCCTACTATGGCTACACCTTC
TRBV15,NA,TRBJ2-7,NA,CATSRDSGLYEQYF,TGTGCCACCAGCAGAGATTCAGGGCTGTACGAGCAGTACTTC
TRBV6-1,few,TRBJ1-2,TRBD1,CASRNRGNYGYTF,TGTGCCAGCAGGAACAGGGGTAACTATGGCTACACCTTC
TRBV30,NA,TRBJ2-6,NA,CARRGGGANVLTF,TGTGCCCGACGGGGTGGTGGGGCCAACGTCCTGACTTTC
TRBV25-1,NA,TRBJ2-7,NA,CASSWDGSSYEQYF,TGTGCCAGCAGCTGGGACGGGAGCTCCTACGAGCAGTACTTC